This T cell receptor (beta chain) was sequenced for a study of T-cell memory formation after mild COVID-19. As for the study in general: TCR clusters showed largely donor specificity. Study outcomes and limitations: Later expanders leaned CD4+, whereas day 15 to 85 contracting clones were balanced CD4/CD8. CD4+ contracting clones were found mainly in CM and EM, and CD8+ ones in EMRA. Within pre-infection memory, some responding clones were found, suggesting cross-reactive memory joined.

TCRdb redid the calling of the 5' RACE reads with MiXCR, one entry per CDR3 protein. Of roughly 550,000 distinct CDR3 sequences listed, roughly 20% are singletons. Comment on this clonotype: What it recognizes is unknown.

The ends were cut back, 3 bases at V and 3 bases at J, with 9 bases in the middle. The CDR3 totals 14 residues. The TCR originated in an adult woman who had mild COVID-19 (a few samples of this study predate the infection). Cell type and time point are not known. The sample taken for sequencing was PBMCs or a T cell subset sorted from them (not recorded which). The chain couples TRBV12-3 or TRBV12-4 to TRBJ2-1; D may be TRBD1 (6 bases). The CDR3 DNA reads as TGTGCCAGCAGTTTCGGACAGCTCTACAATGAGCAGTTCTTC. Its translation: CASSFGQLYNEQFF.